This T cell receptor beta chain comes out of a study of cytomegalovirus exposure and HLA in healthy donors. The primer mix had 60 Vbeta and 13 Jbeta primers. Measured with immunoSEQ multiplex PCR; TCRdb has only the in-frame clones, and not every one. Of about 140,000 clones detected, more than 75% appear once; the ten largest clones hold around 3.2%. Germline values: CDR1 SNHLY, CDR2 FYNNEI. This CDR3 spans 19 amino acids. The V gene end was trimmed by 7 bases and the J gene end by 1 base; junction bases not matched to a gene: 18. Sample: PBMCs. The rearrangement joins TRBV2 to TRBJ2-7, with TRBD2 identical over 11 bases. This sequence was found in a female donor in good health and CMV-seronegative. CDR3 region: CASKEGPSGGLRSSYEQYF. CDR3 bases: TGTGCCAGCAAAGAGGGGCCTAGCGGGGGGCTAAGGAGTTCCTACGAGCAGTACTTC.